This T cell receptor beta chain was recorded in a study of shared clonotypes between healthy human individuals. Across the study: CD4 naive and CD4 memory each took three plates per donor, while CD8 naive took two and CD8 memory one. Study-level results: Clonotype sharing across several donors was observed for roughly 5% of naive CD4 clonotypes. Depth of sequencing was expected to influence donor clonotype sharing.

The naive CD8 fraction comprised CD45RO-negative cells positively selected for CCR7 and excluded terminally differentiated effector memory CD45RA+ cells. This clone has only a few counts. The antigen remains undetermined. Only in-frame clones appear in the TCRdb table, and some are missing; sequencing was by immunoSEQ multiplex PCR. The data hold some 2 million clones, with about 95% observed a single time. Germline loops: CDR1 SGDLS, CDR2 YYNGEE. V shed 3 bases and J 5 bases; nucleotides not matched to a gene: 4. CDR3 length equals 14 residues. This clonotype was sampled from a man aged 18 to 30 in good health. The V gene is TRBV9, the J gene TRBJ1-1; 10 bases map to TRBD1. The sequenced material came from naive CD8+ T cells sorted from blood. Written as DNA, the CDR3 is TGTGCCAGCAGCGGCGGGACAGGGGAAACTGAAGCTTTCTTT. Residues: CASSGGTGETEAFF. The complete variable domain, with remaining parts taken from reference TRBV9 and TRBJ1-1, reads DSGVTQTPKHLITATGQRVTLRCSPRSGDLSVYWYQQSLDQGLQFLIQYYNGEERAKGNILERFSAQQFPDLHSELNLSSLELGDSALYFCASSGGTGETEAFFGQGTRLTVV.